The rows below give T cell receptor beta chains drawn from one sample of a study of cytomegalovirus exposure and HLA in healthy donors. Assay used: immunoSEQ multiplex PCR; TCRdb lists only in-frame clones, some missing. The repertoire holds some 93,000 clones, just under 80% seen once, with 3% to 3.5% in the top ten. Sequencing was done on a sample of PBMCs. All receptors derive from a middle-aged woman in good health and CMV-seronegative. Each CDR3 is given with its conserved first and last residue. Each record gives: CDR3 DNA, CDR3 protein, CDR3 length, D gene, clone size, J gene, V gene. A D gene is named only where the DNA matches it firmly. The size field is filled for only some rows; it gives once, few, many or a size class.

CDR3 DNA: TGTGCCAGCAGCCAAGATCGAGGACAGCCCCAGCATTTT
CDR3 protein: CASSQDRGQPQHF
CDR3 length: 13
D gene: NA
clone size: NA
J gene: TRBJ1-5
V gene: TRBV4-2

CDR3 DNA: TGTGCCAGCACCTCCCTCGTAGCGGGACCGATCACGAACGCCGGGGAGCTGTTTTTT
CDR3 protein: CASTSLVAGPITNAGELFF
CDR3 length: 19
D gene: TRBD2
clone size: NA
J gene: TRBJ2-2
V gene: TRBV27

CDR3 DNA: TGTGCCAGTAGTATAAAACAGGGGAGGCAGCCCCAGCATTTT
CDR3 protein: CASSIKQGRQPQHF
CDR3 length: 14
D gene: TRBD1
clone size: NA
J gene: TRBJ1-5
V gene: TRBV19

CDR3 DNA: TGTGCCAGCAGCTTACAGGGGGGATACACTGAAGCTTTCTTT
CDR3 protein: CASSLQGGYTEAFF
CDR3 length: 14
D gene: TRBD1
clone size: once
J gene: TRBJ1-1
V gene: TRBV7-9

CDR3 DNA: TGTGCCAGCAGCCAAGATGAGAGAGTTGCGGGGAGGAAAACTGAAGCTTTCTTT
CDR3 protein: CASSQDERVAGRKTEAFF
CDR3 length: 18
D gene: NA
clone size: once
J gene: TRBJ1-1
V gene: TRBV14

CDR3 DNA: TGCAGCGGATGGAGTCACACCGGGGAGCTGTTTTTT
CDR3 protein: CSGWSHTGELFF
CDR3 length: 12
D gene: NA
clone size: NA
J gene: TRBJ2-2
V gene: TRBV29-1

CDR3 DNA: TGTGCCAGCAGCCGAGAACTAGCGGACCAAGAGACCCAGTACTTC
CDR3 protein: CASSRELADQETQYF
CDR3 length: 15
D gene: TRBD2
clone size: NA
J gene: TRBJ2-5
V gene: TRBV7-6

CDR3 DNA: TGTGCCAGCAGTCTAGACAGGGAGCAGTACTTC
CDR3 protein: CASSLDREQYF
CDR3 length: 11
D gene: NA
clone size: NA
J gene: TRBJ2-7
V gene: TRBV5-6

CDR3 DNA: TGTGCCAGCAGATTGGGACAGCCTCATTCACCCCTCCACTTT
CDR3 protein: CASRLGQPHSPLHF
CDR3 length: 14
D gene: TRBD1
clone size: NA
J gene: TRBJ1-6
V gene: TRBV6-5

CDR3 DNA: TGCAGCGTTGACCCTGGCGGGATCTACAATGAGCAGTTCTTC
CDR3 protein: CSVDPGGIYNEQFF
CDR3 length: 14
D gene: NA
clone size: NA
J gene: TRBJ2-1
V gene: TRBV29-1

CDR3 DNA: TGTGCCAGCAGCTTAGATGGCCTTGGACAGGGTCAGGCAGATACGCAGTATTTT
CDR3 protein: CASSLDGLGQGQADTQYF
CDR3 length: 18
D gene: TRBD1
clone size: few
J gene: TRBJ2-3
V gene: TRBV11-2

CDR3 DNA: TGTGCCAGCAGCGACCAGGGAAAGGTCCACGAGCAGTACTTC
CDR3 protein: CASSDQGKVHEQYF
CDR3 length: 14
D gene: NA
clone size: NA
J gene: TRBJ2-7
V gene: TRBV6-6

CDR3 DNA: TGCGCCAGCAGCTTGGCCTGGGGCGAGGCTTCCACAGATACGCAGTATTTT
CDR3 protein: CASSLAWGEASTDTQYF
CDR3 length: 17
D gene: NA
clone size: NA
J gene: TRBJ2-3
V gene: TRBV5-1

CDR3 DNA: TGTGCCAGCAGTTTTCAGGGCTACGAGCAGTACTTC
CDR3 protein: CASSFQGYEQYF
CDR3 length: 12
D gene: NA
clone size: NA
J gene: TRBJ2-7
V gene: TRBV6-6

CDR3 DNA: TGTGCCAGCAGCCGAAAACAGGGAAGTGGCACTGAAGCTTTCTTT
CDR3 protein: CASSRKQGSGTEAFF
CDR3 length: 15
D gene: NA
clone size: few
J gene: TRBJ1-1
V gene: TRBV7-9

CDR3 DNA: TGTGCCAGCAGCCCCGAGACCCCGGGGATGACTCTGGTTTACGAGCAGTACTTC
CDR3 protein: CASSPETPGMTLVYEQYF
CDR3 length: 18
D gene: NA
clone size: NA
J gene: TRBJ2-7
V gene: TRBV7-2

CDR3 DNA: TGCGCCAGCAGCTCAGGGGGACAGGTTGTCGGCTACACCTTC
CDR3 protein: CASSSGGQVVGYTF
CDR3 length: 14
D gene: TRBD1
clone size: NA
J gene: TRBJ1-2
V gene: TRBV5-1

CDR3 DNA: TGTGCCAGCAGTCCTAACAGGGGAGGTGGCTACACCTTC
CDR3 protein: CASSPNRGGGYTF
CDR3 length: 13
D gene: TRBD1
clone size: NA
J gene: TRBJ1-2
V gene: TRBV6-4

CDR3 DNA: TGTGCCAGCAGTTCCACAGGGGGTTCCTCCTACGAGCAGTACTTC
CDR3 protein: CASSSTGGSSYEQYF
CDR3 length: 15
D gene: TRBD1
clone size: NA
J gene: TRBJ2-7
V gene: TRBV5-4

CDR3 DNA: TGTGCCACAGCCCCTTACGGGGGGCCAACTAATGAAAAACTGTTTTTT
CDR3 protein: CATAPYGGPTNEKLFF
CDR3 length: 16
D gene: NA
clone size: NA
J gene: TRBJ1-4
V gene: TRBV7-9

CDR3 DNA: TGCGCCAGCAGCCGGGACAGCCCGACAGATACGCAGTATTTT
CDR3 protein: CASSRDSPTDTQYF
CDR3 length: 14
D gene: TRBD1
clone size: once
J gene: TRBJ2-3
V gene: TRBV5-1

CDR3 DNA: TGTGCCAGAAGCTTGGTGTGGGAGAGAAACAATGAGCAGTTCTTC
CDR3 protein: CARSLVWERNNEQFF
CDR3 length: 15
D gene: NA
clone size: NA
J gene: TRBJ2-1
V gene: TRBV5-3

CDR3 DNA: TGTGCCAGCGCCGGGGGAGGGAGCGGGAACCCATACCACAATGAGCAGTTCTTC
CDR3 protein: CASAGGGSGNPYHNEQFF
CDR3 length: 18
D gene: TRBD2
clone size: NA
J gene: TRBJ2-1
V gene: TRBV4-2

CDR3 DNA: TGTGCCAGTAGTCGGGACAGGCGAGGACAGCCCCAGCATTTT
CDR3 protein: CASSRDRRGQPQHF
CDR3 length: 14
D gene: TRBD1
clone size: NA
J gene: TRBJ1-5
V gene: TRBV19

CDR3 DNA: TGTGCCACCAGCAAGGACAGGCAATCCTACGAGCAGTACTTC
CDR3 protein: CATSKDRQSYEQYF
CDR3 length: 14
D gene: TRBD1
clone size: NA
J gene: TRBJ2-7
V gene: TRBV15

CDR3 DNA: TGCGCCAGCAGCTTGGTGGGGGACAGTGAAGCTTTCTTT
CDR3 protein: CASSLVGDSEAFF
CDR3 length: 13
D gene: TRBD1
clone size: few
J gene: TRBJ1-1
V gene: TRBV5-1

CDR3 DNA: TGTGCCAGCAGTTTCCAGGGGGCCGGCTACGAGCAGTACTTC
CDR3 protein: CASSFQGAGYEQYF
CDR3 length: 14
D gene: TRBD1
clone size: NA
J gene: TRBJ2-7
V gene: TRBV6-5

CDR3 DNA: TGTGCCAGTATGCCCCCGGGACTAGCGGGAGAGGGGGTCTACGAGCAGTACTTC
CDR3 protein: CASMPPGLAGEGVYEQYF
CDR3 length: 18
D gene: TRBD2
clone size: NA
J gene: TRBJ2-7
V gene: TRBV19

CDR3 DNA: TGTGCCAGCAGCTTGATTAGGCAGGATGAGCAGTTCTTC
CDR3 protein: CASSLIRQDEQFF
CDR3 length: 13
D gene: NA
clone size: NA
J gene: TRBJ2-1
V gene: TRBV5-4

CDR3 DNA: TGTGCCAGCAGATATAACCTAGAGAGGTCCTACAATGAGCAGTTCTTC
CDR3 protein: CASRYNLERSYNEQFF
CDR3 length: 16
D gene: NA
clone size: NA
J gene: TRBJ2-1
V gene: TRBV28

CDR3 DNA: TGTGCCAGCAGCTTAGGTGTGACTAGCGCTTCGCAGTATTTT
CDR3 protein: CASSLGVTSASQYF
CDR3 length: 14
D gene: TRBD2
clone size: NA
J gene: TRBJ2-3
V gene: TRBV13

CDR3 DNA: TGTGCCAGCAGCGGACAGATGAACACTGAAGCTTTCTTT
CDR3 protein: CASSGQMNTEAFF
CDR3 length: 13
D gene: NA
clone size: NA
J gene: TRBJ1-1
V gene: TRBV6-4

CDR3 DNA: TGTGCCAGCAACACCAGGGGCCTAACTGAAGCTTTCTTT
CDR3 protein: CASNTRGLTEAFF
CDR3 length: 13
D gene: NA
clone size: NA
J gene: TRBJ1-1
V gene: TRBV6-1

CDR3 DNA: TGTGCCAGCAGCGTAGGGGGTAGCGGGATCATATACGAGCAGTACTTC
CDR3 protein: CASSVGGSGIIYEQYF
CDR3 length: 16
D gene: TRBD2
clone size: NA
J gene: TRBJ2-7
V gene: TRBV9

CDR3 DNA: TGTGCCTGGAGTCTGGGCGGGACTGAAGCGCCCCAGCATTTT
CDR3 protein: CAWSLGGTEAPQHF
CDR3 length: 14
D gene: NA
clone size: NA
J gene: TRBJ1-5
V gene: TRBV30

CDR3 DNA: TGCGCCAGCAGCCCCCGGGACGCGGGGGAGACCCAGTACTTC
CDR3 protein: CASSPRDAGETQYF
CDR3 length: 14
D gene: NA
clone size: NA
J gene: TRBJ2-5
V gene: TRBV4-1

CDR3 DNA: TGTGCCAGCACTTCTCTGGACAGGCTTGTCCCTCGGGAGCATGGCTACACCTTC
CDR3 protein: CASTSLDRLVPREHGYTF
CDR3 length: 18
D gene: TRBD1
clone size: NA
J gene: TRBJ1-2
V gene: TRBV28

CDR3 DNA: TGTGCCAGCAGTTTAGAGAGGGGGACAGGGGGGTATTCACCCCTCCACTTT
CDR3 protein: CASSLERGTGGYSPLHF
CDR3 length: 17
D gene: TRBD1
clone size: NA
J gene: TRBJ1-6
V gene: TRBV28

CDR3 DNA: TGCGCCAGCAGCTATGCATCTAAGCAAGAGACCCAGTACTTC
CDR3 protein: CASSYASKQETQYF
CDR3 length: 14
D gene: NA
clone size: NA
J gene: TRBJ2-5
V gene: TRBV5-1

CDR3 DNA: TGTGCCAGCAGTCGAACTAGCACAGATACGCAGTATTTT
CDR3 protein: CASSRTSTDTQYF
CDR3 length: 13
D gene: NA
clone size: NA
J gene: TRBJ2-3
V gene: TRBV27

CDR3 DNA: TGTGCCAGCAGTGAAACCGGGACAGGGGGGTACGAGCAGTACTTC
CDR3 protein: CASSETGTGGYEQYF
CDR3 length: 15
D gene: TRBD1
clone size: NA
J gene: TRBJ2-7
V gene: TRBV6-1

CDR3 DNA: TGTGCCAGCAGCTTTACTAGCGTTAGCTCCTACAATGAGCAGTTCTTC
CDR3 protein: CASSFTSVSSYNEQFF
CDR3 length: 16
D gene: TRBD2
clone size: NA
J gene: TRBJ2-1
V gene: TRBV7-8

CDR3 DNA: TGTGCCAGCAGTAGCGGAACGAGGGTAGAGACCCAGTACTTC
CDR3 protein: CASSSGTRVETQYF
CDR3 length: 14
D gene: NA
clone size: NA
J gene: TRBJ2-5
V gene: TRBV11-2

CDR3 DNA: TGTGCCAGCAGTTTCGGTAGCGGGAGTAAGGCGCAGTATTTT
CDR3 protein: CASSFGSGSKAQYF
CDR3 length: 14
D gene: TRBD2
clone size: NA
J gene: TRBJ2-3
V gene: TRBV27

CDR3 DNA: TGTGCCAGCATACTCTCCACCGCAGGGGAAGGCTACCCCTTC
CDR3 protein: CASILSTAGEGYPF
CDR3 length: 14
D gene: NA
clone size: NA
J gene: TRBJ1-2
V gene: TRBV2

CDR3 DNA: TGTGCCAGCAGCGGGCTAGCGGGAACTAGCACAGATACGCAGTATTTT
CDR3 protein: CASSGLAGTSTDTQYF
CDR3 length: 16
D gene: TRBD2
clone size: NA
J gene: TRBJ2-3
V gene: TRBV9